This entry is about one TCR beta chain. Trimming cost V 0 bases and J 4 bases, with 13 bases left between them. CDR1 and CDR2 (germline): ENHRY, SYGVKD. The CDR3 is made up of 16 amino acids. The record originates from a study of OX40 agonist ivuxolimab in advanced cancers. TCRdb keeps only in-frame clones here, not all; method: immunoSEQ multiplex PCR. The repertoire holds 100,000 to 150,000 clones, with around 92% as singletons. This material consisted of CD4+ or CD8+ T cells sorted from blood, taken in a trial of the OX40 agonist ivuxolimab. The sequence was collected from an adult with an advanced solid tumor such as melanoma, head and neck, liver or kidney cancer. The chain joins TRBV10-3 to TRBJ1-5; tentative D call: TRBD1 (6 bases). The chain's CDR3 is CAISESRGTINQPQHF. Written as DNA, the CDR3 is TGTGCCATCAGTGAGTCTAGGGGGACTATTAATCAGCCCCAGCATTTT.